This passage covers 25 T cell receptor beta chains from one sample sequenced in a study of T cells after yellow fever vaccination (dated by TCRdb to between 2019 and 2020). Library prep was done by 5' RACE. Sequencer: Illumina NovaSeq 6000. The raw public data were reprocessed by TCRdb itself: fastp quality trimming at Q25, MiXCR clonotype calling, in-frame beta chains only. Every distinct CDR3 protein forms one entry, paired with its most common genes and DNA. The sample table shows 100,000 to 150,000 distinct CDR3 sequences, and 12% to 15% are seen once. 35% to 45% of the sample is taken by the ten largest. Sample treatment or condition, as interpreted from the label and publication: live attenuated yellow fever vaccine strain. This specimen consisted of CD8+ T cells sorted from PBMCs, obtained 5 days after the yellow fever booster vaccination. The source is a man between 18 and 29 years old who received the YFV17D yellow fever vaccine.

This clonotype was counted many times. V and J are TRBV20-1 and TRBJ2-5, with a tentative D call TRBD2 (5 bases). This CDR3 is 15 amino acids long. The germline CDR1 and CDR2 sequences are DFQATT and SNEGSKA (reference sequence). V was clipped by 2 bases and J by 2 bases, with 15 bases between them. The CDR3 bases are TGCAGTGCTAGACAGGCCGAGCGGTCGCAAGAGACCCAGTACTTC. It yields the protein CSARQAERSQETQYF.

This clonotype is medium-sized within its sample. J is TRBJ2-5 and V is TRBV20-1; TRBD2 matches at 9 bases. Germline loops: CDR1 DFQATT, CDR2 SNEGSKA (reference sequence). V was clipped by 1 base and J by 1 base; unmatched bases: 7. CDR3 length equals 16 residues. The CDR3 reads CSARGGLAGSQETQYF. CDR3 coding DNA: TGCAGTGCTAGAGGGGGGCTAGCGGGGAGCCAAGAGACCCAGTACTTC.

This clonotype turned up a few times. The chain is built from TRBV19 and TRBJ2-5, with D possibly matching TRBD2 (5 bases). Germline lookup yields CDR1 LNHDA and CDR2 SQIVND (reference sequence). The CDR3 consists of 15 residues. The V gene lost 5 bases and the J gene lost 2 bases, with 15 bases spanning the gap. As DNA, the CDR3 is TGTGCCAGTAGTTCAGCGGTCGACCTACAAGAGACCCAGTACTTC. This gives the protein CASSSAVDLQETQYF.

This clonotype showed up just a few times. CDR3 region: CASSQAGGGTEAFF. CDR3 nucleotides: TGCGCCAGCAGCCAAGCCGGAGGGGGCACTGAAGCTTTCTTT. J is TRBJ1-1 and V is TRBV4-1, with D tentatively TRBD1 (6 bases). V lost 1 base to trimming and J lost 4 bases, with 10 bases between them. The CDR3 loop spans 14 amino acids. Germline V gene lookup returns CDR1 MGHRA and CDR2 YSYEKL.

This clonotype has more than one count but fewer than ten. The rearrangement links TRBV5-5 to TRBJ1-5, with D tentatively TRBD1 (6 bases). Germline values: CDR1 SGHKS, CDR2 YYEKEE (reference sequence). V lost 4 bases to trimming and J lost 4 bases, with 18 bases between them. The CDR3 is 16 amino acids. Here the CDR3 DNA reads TGTGCCAGCAGCCCCTACCGGGACACATCTAATCAGCCCCAGCATTTT. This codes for CASSPYRDTSNQPQHF.

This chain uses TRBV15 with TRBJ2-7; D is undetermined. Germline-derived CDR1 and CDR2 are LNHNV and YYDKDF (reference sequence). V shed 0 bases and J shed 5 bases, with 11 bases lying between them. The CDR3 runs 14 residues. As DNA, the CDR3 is TGTGCCACCAGCAGAGATCTAAGGATCCACGAGCAGTACTTC. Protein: CATSRDLRIHEQYF.

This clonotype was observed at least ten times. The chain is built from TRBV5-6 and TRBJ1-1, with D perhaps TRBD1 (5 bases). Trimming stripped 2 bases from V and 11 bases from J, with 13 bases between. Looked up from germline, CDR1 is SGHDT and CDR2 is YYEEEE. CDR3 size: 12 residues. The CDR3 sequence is CASSFTTGGAFF. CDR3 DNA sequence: TGTGCCAGCAGCTTTACAACAGGAGGGGCTTTCTTT.

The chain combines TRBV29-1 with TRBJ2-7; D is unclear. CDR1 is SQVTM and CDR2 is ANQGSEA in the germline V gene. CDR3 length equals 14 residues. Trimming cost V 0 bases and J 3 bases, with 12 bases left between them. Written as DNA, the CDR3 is TGCAGCGTTGAAGACCGGCACGCTGGCTACGAGCAGTACTTC. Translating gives CSVEDRHAGYEQYF.

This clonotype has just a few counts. The CDR3 region has the DNA TGTGCCAGCAGTTATACCCCGCTCGGCCGGGCCTCCGAGCAGTACGTC. As protein: CASSYTPLGRASEQYV. The gene calls are TRBV6-2 or TRBV6-3 and TRBJ2-7, with D uncertain. Germline V gene lookup returns CDR1 MNHEY and CDR2 SVGEGT. V dropped 3 bases and J dropped 6 bases, with 21 bases sitting between them. The CDR3 totals 16 residues.

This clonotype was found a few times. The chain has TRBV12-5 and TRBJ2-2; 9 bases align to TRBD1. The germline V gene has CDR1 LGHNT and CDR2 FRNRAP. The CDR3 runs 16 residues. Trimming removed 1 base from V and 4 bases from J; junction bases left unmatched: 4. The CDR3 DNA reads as TGTGCTAGTGGTTTGGCCGGGACAGGGTTCACCGGGGAGCTGTTTTTT. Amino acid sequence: CASGLAGTGFTGELFF.

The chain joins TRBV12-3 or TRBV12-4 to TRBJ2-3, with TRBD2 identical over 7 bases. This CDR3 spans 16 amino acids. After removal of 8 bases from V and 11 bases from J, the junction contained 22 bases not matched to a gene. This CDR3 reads CASLRSGAGEGSGQYF. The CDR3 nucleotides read TGTGCCAGCTTGCGCTCTGGGGCGGGGGAAGGATCGGGGCAGTATTTT.

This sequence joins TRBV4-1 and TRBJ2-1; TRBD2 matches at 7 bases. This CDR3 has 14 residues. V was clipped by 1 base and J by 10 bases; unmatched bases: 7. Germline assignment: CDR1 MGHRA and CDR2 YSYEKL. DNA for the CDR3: TGCGCCAGCAGCCAAGGTGGGGACTACTCGGAGCAGTTCTTC. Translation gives CASSQGGDYSEQFF.

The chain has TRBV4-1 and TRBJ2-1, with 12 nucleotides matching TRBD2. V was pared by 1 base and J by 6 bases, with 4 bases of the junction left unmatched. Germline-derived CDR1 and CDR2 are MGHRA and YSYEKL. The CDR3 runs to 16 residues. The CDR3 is CASSQGTSGVLNEQFF. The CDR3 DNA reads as TGCGCCAGCAGCCAAGGGACTAGCGGGGTGCTCAATGAGCAGTTCTTC.

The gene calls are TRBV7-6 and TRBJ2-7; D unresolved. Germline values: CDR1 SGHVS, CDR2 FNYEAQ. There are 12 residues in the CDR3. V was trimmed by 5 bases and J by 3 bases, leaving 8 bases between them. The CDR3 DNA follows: TGTGCCAGCAGCGATGCTGGCTACGAGCAGTACTTC. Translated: CASSDAGYEQYF.

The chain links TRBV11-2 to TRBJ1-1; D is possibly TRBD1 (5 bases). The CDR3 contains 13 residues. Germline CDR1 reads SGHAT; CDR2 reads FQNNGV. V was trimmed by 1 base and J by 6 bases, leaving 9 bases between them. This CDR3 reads CASSLGGFSEAFF. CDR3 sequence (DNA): TGTGCCAGCAGCTTAGGGGGGTTCTCTGAAGCTTTCTTT.

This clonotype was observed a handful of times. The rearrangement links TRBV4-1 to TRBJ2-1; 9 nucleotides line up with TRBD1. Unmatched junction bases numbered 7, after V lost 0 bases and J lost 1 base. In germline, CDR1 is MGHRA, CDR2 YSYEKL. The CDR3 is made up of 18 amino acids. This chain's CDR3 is CASSQDLSTGGSYNEQFF. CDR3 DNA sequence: TGCGCCAGCAGCCAAGATCTTTCGACAGGGGGTTCCTACAATGAGCAGTTCTTC.

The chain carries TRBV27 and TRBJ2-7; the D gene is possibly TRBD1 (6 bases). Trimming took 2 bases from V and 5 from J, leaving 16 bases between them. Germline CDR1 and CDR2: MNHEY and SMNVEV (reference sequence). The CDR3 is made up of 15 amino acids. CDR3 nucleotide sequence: TGTGCCAGCAGTTTAGGGGGCTCGGTTTGGGACGAGCAGTACGTC. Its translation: CASSLGGSVWDEQYV.

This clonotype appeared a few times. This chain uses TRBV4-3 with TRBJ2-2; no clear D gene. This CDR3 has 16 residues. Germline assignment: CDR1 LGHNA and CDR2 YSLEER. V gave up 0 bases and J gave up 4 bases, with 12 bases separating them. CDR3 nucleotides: TGCGCCAGCAGCCAAGACCGGGCTCGAGGCACCGGGGAGCTGTTTTTT. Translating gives CASSQDRARGTGELFF.

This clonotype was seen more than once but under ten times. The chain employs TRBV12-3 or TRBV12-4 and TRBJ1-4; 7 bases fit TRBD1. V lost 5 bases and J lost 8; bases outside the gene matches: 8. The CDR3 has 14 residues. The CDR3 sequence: CASSPTGVGEKLFF. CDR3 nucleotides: TGTGCCAGCAGTCCTACAGGGGTAGGCGAAAAACTGTTTTTT.

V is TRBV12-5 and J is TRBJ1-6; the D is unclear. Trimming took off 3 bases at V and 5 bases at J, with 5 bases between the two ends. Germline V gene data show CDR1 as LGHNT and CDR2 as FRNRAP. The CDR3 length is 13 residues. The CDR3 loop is CASGLTDNSPLHF. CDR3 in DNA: TGTGCTAGTGGTTTAACGGATAATTCACCCCTCCACTTT.

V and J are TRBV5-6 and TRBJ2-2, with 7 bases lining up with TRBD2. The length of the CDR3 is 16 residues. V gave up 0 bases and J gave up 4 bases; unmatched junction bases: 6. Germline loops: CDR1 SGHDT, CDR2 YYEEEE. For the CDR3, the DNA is TGTGCCAGCAGCTTGGTGGGGAGGGCTGGCACCGGGGAGCTGTTTTTT. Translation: CASSLVGRAGTGELFF.

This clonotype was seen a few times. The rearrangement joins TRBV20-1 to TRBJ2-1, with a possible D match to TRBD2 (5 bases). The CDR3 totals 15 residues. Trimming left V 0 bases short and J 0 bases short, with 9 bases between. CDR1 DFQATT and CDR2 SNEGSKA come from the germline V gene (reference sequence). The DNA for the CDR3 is TGCAGTGCTAGAGACCGGGGAAGCTCCTACAATGAGCAGTTCTTC. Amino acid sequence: CSARDRGSSYNEQFF.

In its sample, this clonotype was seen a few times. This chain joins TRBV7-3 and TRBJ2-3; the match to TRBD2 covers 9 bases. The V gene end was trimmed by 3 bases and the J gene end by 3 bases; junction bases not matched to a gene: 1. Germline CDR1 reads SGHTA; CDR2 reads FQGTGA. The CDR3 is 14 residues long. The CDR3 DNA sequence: TGTGCCAGCAGCTTTGCGGGGGGGACAGATACGCAGTATTTT. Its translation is CASSFAGGTDTQYF. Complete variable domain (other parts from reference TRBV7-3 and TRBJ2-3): GAGVSQTPSNKVTEKGKYVELRCDPISGHTALYWYRQSLGQGPEFLIYFQGTGAADDSGLPNDRFFAVRPEGSVSTLKIQRTERGDSAVYLCASSFAGGTDTQYFGPGTRLTVL.

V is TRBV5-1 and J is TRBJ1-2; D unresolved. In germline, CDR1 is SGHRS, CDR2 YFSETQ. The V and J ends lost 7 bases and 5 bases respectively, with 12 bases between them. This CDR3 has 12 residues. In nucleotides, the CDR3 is TGCGCCAGCGGTCCCTCTCCTTATGGCTACACCTTC. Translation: CASGPSPYGYTF.

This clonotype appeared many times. CDR3 DNA sequence: TGTGCCAGCAGTTTAGGGGACAGGGAGACCAACGTCCTGACTTTC. This encodes CASSLGDRETNVLTF. The chain links TRBV28 to TRBJ2-6; 9 bases match TRBD1. This CDR3 has 15 amino acids. The germline V gene encodes CDR1 MDHEN and CDR2 SYDVKM. V shed 2 bases, J shed 8 bases, and the junction held 4 bases outside the gene matches.